Shown below are 26 T cell receptor beta chains from a single sample sequenced in a study of tumor-infiltrating lymphocytes in primary liver carcinoma. A primer matching the constant region was used to make TCR beta cDNA from 500 to 650 ng of total RNA. Each TCR beta library was derived from three nested multiplex PCR rounds that employed slightly modified ARM-PCR. The two initial PCR rounds, roughly 10 cycles each, used TRBV1-TRBV30 forward and C-beta reverse primers. Via MiXCR, TCRdb re-called the multiplex PCR reads, giving one row per CDR3 protein. The sample has about 23,000 distinct CDR3 sequences; 60% to 80% are singletons. Extraction of RNA together with DNA used about 17-31 mg of unsorted bulk tissue. Sequencing used liver tumor tissue from sampling region 5. The subset denotes: tumor region T5, tumor centre. The receptors here all came from a woman aged 25-40 years with primary liver carcinoma and hepatitis B virus infection.

The J gene is TRBJ2-1, the V gene TRBV4-1, with 7 positions matching TRBD2. CDR3 length: 15 residues. The ends lost 2 bases at V and 8 bases at J; junction bases unmatched: 9. Germline CDR1 is MGHRA and CDR2 is YSYEKL. The CDR3 spells CASSQHDLGRDEQFF. CDR3 nucleotide sequence: TGCGCCAGCAGCCAACATGATCTAGGGAGGGATGAGCAGTTCTTC.

This clonotype was picked up many times. The chain recombines TRBV6-5 with TRBJ2-7, with 8 bases aligning to TRBD2. CDR1 and CDR2 (germline): MNHEY, SVGAGI. After removal of 11 bases from V and 2 bases from J, the junction contained 11 bases not matched to a gene. This CDR3 is 14 amino acids long. The CDR3 reads CASRPEGLAYEQYF. In nucleotides, the CDR3 is TGTGCCTCCAGGCCGGAGGGACTAGCCTACGAGCAGTACTTC.

This clonotype turned up a few times. A read error is possible here, since a much larger clone lies one base away. The chain links TRBV7-9 to TRBJ2-3; D not certain. This CDR3 is built from 14 residues. CDR1 and CDR2 (germline): SEHNR, FQNEAQ (reference sequence). The CDR3 spells CACSLARSADTQYF. DNA for the CDR3: TGTGCCTGCAGCTTAGCCAGGTCGGCAGATACGCAGTATTTT.

This clonotype appeared a single time. V usage is TRBV6-1 and J usage is TRBJ2-2; tentatively, D is TRBD1 or TRBD2 (6 bases each). The CDR3 consists of 19 residues. V was pared by 10 bases and J by 0 bases, with 27 bases between. Germline CDR1 reads MNHNS; CDR2 reads SASEGT. The CDR3 sequence: CAINEILPGGAANTGELFF. CDR3 sequence (DNA): TGTGCCATCAATGAAATCCTTCCCGGGGGCGCCGCGAACACCGGGGAGCTGTTTTTT.

This clonotype was seen a single time. The conserved phenylalanine or tryptophan normally closing the CDR3 is absent here, so this likely arose from a read error. The chain is built from TRBV4-3 and TRBJ2-7, with D tentatively TRBD1 or TRBD2 (5 bases each). CDR3 length equals 18 residues. Trimming removed 1 base at V and 3 bases at J, with 22 bases between. Germline V CDR1 and CDR2: LGHNA, YSLEER. The CDR3 DNA reads TGCGCCAGCAGCCAAGCTGTGACGAGGGGTCGCATTAGCTACGAGCAGTACCTC. Its protein product is CASSQAVTRGRISYEQYL.

As to this clonotype: The junction departs from germline at one end; a sequencing error may be responsible. This chain connects TRBV7-8 to TRBJ1-4; TRBD1 matches 7 bases. Germline loops: CDR1 SGHVS, CDR2 FQNEAQ. The CDR3 loop spans 15 amino acids. Written as DNA, the CDR3 is TGTGCCAGCAGCTCCAACAGGGGTAAATCTGGAAAACTGTTCTTT. Its protein is CASSSNRGKSGKLFF.

As regards this clonotype: The conserved phenylalanine or tryptophan is not found at the CDR3 terminus, so this likely reflects a read error. The J gene is TRBJ2-1, the V gene TRBV11-2; TRBD1 matches 9 bases. This CDR3 has 21 residues. Germline V gene lookup returns CDR1 SGHAT and CDR2 FQNNGV. For the CDR3, the DNA is TGTGCCAGCAGCTTAGAACAGGGGGCGAGGCGGGAGAGGGGGAACTACAGTGAGCAGTTCTTA. It is translated as CASSLEQGARRERGNYSEQFL.

The chain recombines TRBV4-3 with TRBJ2-2, with 7 bases identical to TRBD2. There are 19 residues in the CDR3. CDR1 LGHNA and CDR2 YSLEER come from the germline V gene. The trim removed 6 bases at V and 0 bases at J, leaving 16 bases unmatched. This CDR3 reads CASRVLVGGPRSNTGELFF. As DNA, the CDR3 is TGCGCCAGCAGAGTACTAGTGGGAGGGCCCCGCTCGAACACCGGGGAGCTGTTTTTT.

This clonotype is a singleton in its sample. The junction does not match germline at one end; this may be a read error. The rearrangement uses TRBV6-5 and TRBJ2-3, with TRBD2 as a possible D gene (5 bases). The CDR3 runs 15 residues. CDR1 and CDR2 (germline): MNHEY, SVGAGI. The CDR3 DNA follows: TGTGCCAGCAGTCCACCAGCGGTGAGCACAGATACGCAGTTTTTT. Its translation: CASSPPAVSTDTQFF.

Note on this clonotype: Without the conserved terminal phenylalanine or tryptophan, this CDR3 likely stems from a read error. V is TRBV14 and J is TRBJ1-4; tentative D call: TRBD1 (6 bases). The germline V gene encodes CDR1 SGHDN and CDR2 FVKESK. The CDR3 covers 15 residues. CDR3 nucleotides: TGTGCCAGTAGCCAAAATACAGGGACTAACGAAAAACTGTTTCTT. This codes for CASSQNTGTNEKLFL.

As to this clonotype: One junction end disagrees with the germline gene, perhaps due to a read error. The chain joins TRBV28 to TRBJ2-7; D not certain. Germline-derived CDR1 and CDR2 are MDHEN and SYDVKM. CDR3 size: 18 residues. The CDR3 loop is CASSFGLVRRVFSDEQYF. The CDR3, as DNA: TGTGCCAGTAGTTTTGGCTTAGTACGCCGGGTGTTTTCCGACGAGCAGTACTTC.

The CDR3 reads CASSEGLTKIIQYF. In nucleotides, the CDR3 is TGTGCCAGCAGTGAAGGCCTGACCAAGATCATTCAGTACTTC. The chain employs TRBV2 and TRBJ2-4; D is unresolved. The CDR3 contains 14 residues. Trimming cost V 1 base and J 9 bases, with 13 bases left between them. Per germline, CDR1 SNHLY and CDR2 FYNNEI. Supplemented by reference TRBV2 and TRBJ2-4, the full variable domain reads EPEVTQTPSHQVTQMGQEVILRCVPISNHLYFYWYRQILGQKVEFLVSFYNNEISEKSEIFDDQFSVERPDGSNFTLKIRSTKLEDSAMYFCASSEGLTKIIQYFGAGTRLSVL.

Worth noting for this clonotype: Relative to the germline gene, one junction end is altered; a read error may explain this. The rearrangement joins TRBV11-2 to TRBJ2-7; 7 bases map to TRBD1. In germline, CDR1 is SGHAT, CDR2 FQNNGV. The CDR3 is made up of 17 amino acids. The chain's CDR3 is CASSITRGGSWTYERYF. The CDR3 DNA reads as TGTGCCAGTAGTATCACAAGAGGGGGCTCTTGGACCTACGAGCGGTACTTC.

The gene calls are TRBV6-5 and TRBJ2-5, with 10 bases lining up with TRBD1. The V and J ends lost 5 bases and 13 bases, in that order; junction bases with no gene match: 10. Germline V gives CDR1 MNHEY, CDR2 SVGAGI. This CDR3 comprises 13 residues. DNA of the CDR3: TGTGCCAGCAGTACCGACAGGGGGCTGAGTCGGTACTTC. This gives the protein CASSTDRGLSRYF.

In regard to this clonotype: An end of the junction differs from the germline gene, which may be a read error. V gene TRBV13 combines with J gene TRBJ2-7; 7 bases align to TRBD2. This CDR3 spans 15 amino acids. Germline loops: CDR1 PRHDT, CDR2 FYEKMQ (reference sequence). The CDR3, as DNA: TGTGCCAGCGGCTTAATGGCTAGCGGCTCCTACGAGCAGTATTTC. This translates into CASGLMASGSYEQYF.

The chain joins TRBV21-1 to TRBJ2-5. TRBV21-1 counts as a pseudogene. This CDR3 has 15 residues. The CDR3 DNA is TGTGACAGCAGCAAAGAGAAAGGCAGCCAAGAGACCCAGTATTTC. Protein: CDSSKEKGSQETQYF.

Turning to this clonotype: Germline and junction disagree at one end, which may indicate a read error. V usage is TRBV11-1 and J usage is TRBJ2-7; no firm D call. The V gene's germline CDR1 is SGHAT and CDR2 FQDESV (reference sequence). This CDR3 contains 12 residues. This CDR3 reads CVRSFMGYKQYF. As DNA, the CDR3 is TGTGTCAGAAGCTTCATGGGCTACAAGCAGTACTTC.

The chain employs TRBV11-1 and TRBJ2-2; D unclear. Deletions cut 5 bases from V and 10 bases from J, with 23 bases between. Germline V CDR1 and CDR2: SGHAT, FQDESV (reference sequence). This CDR3 comprises 16 residues. CDR3 residues: CASSRLMAEVSEELFF. CDR3 DNA: TGTGCCAGCAGCAGGCTTATGGCGGAAGTGTCCGAGGAGCTGTTTTTT.

The CDR3 DNA follows: TGCGCCAGCATCCCTGTAGCATGTGAAGTCGACGAGCAGTACTTC. It encodes CASIPVACEVDEQYF. The V call is TRBV4-1, the J call TRBJ2-7; no definite D call. Trimming pared 7 bases from V and 5 bases from J, leaving 21 bases between. This CDR3 contains 15 residues. The germline CDR1 and CDR2 sequences are MGHRA and YSYEKL.

Comment on this clonotype: The germline gene is not matched at one end of the junction; a read error may be the cause. V usage is TRBV5-5 and J usage is TRBJ2-4; the D call may be TRBD1 or TRBD2 (5 bases each). Germline V gene sequence: CDR1 SGHKS, CDR2 YYEKEE (reference sequence). This CDR3 spans 17 amino acids. In nucleotides, the CDR3 is TGTGCCAGTAGCTTAGTAGGAATGAGGGACGGGTCAGACATTCAGTACTTC. Translation: CASSLVGMRDGSDIQYF.

This clonotype appeared once. The chain recombines TRBV12-3 or TRBV12-4 with TRBJ2-3; TRBD2 matches 7 bases. There are 20 residues in the CDR3. V lost 2 bases to trimming and J lost 7 bases; unmatched junction nucleotides: 24. The CDR3 region has the DNA TGTGCCAGCAGTTTACGGACCTCGACTAGCCCGGGAATTGTGATGAATACGCAGTATTTT. This codes for CASSLRTSTSPGIVMNTQYF.

This clonotype rates as medium-sized. V usage is TRBV6-1 and J usage is TRBJ2-5; 7 bases fit TRBD2. V shed 0 bases, J shed 7 bases, and the junction held 5 bases outside the gene matches. CDR1 and CDR2 (germline): MNHNS, SASEGT. This CDR3 has 14 residues. CDR3: CASSEAGTTGTQYF. The CDR3 DNA reads TGTGCCAGCAGTGAAGCGGGGACTACCGGGACCCAGTACTTC.

A remark on this clonotype: Compared with germline, one end of the junction differs, possibly owing to a read error. The chain carries TRBV5-8 and TRBJ2-6; a weak D match, TRBD2 (5 bases). Germline-derived CDR1 and CDR2 are SGHTS and YDEGEE. The CDR3 spans 16 residues. The CDR3 nucleotides are TGTGCCAGCACCATGACGGACTTCTCTGGGCCCAACGTCCTGACTTTC. It yields the protein CASTMTDFSGPNVLTF.

Of note for this clonotype: At one boundary the junction diverges from the germline segment, which might be a read error. The CDR3 bases are TGCGTCAGCAGCCAAGGTGAAGGAAGGGGCAGTACCGCTACTAACTATGGCTACACCTTC. Translating it yields CVSSQGEGRGSTATNYGYTF. The rearrangement joins TRBV4-3 to TRBJ1-2; perhaps TRBD1 as D (5 bases). The germline V gene encodes CDR1 LGHNA and CDR2 YSLEER. This CDR3 has 20 amino acids.

A single count supports this clonotype. No conserved phenylalanine or tryptophan ends this CDR3, so it is likely a read error. This chain uses TRBV7-8 with TRBJ2-3, with a tentative D call TRBD2 (5 bases). The V and J ends lost 9 bases and 4 bases respectively, with 14 bases between them. Germline lookup yields CDR1 SGHVS and CDR2 FQNEAQ. This CDR3 is built from 13 residues. CDR3 bases: TGTGCCAGTGGCTCACTAGTATCAGATACGCAGTATCTT. Amino acid sequence: CASGSLVSDTQYL.

As regards this clonotype: Germline is not matched at one junction end, which may reflect a read error. The CDR3 is CASSRGEGRGRTATNYGYTF. The CDR3 region has the DNA TGCGCTAGCAGCCGAGGCGAAGGAAGGGGCAGGACCGCTACTAACTATGGCTACACATTC. The chain joins TRBV4-3 to TRBJ1-2; D is perhaps TRBD1 (5 bases). This CDR3 is built from 20 residues. The germline CDR1 and CDR2 sequences are LGHNA and YSLEER.